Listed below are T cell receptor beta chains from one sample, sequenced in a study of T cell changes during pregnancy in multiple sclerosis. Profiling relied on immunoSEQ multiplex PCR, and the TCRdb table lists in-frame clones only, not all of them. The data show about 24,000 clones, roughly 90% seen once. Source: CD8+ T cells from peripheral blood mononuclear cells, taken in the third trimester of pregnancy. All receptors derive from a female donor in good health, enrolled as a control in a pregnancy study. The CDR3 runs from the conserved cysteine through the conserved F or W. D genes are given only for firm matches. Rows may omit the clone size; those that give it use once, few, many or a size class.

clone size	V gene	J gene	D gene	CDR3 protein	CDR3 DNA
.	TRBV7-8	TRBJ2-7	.	CASSLEGWEQYF	TGTGCCAGCAGCTTGGAGGGATGGGAGCAGTACTTC
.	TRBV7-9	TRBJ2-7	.	CASGRGNEQYF	TGTGCCAGCGGACGGGGAAACGAGCAGTACTTC
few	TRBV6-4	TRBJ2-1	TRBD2	CASSETSGSDEQFF	TGTGCCAGCAGTGAGACTAGCGGGAGTGATGAGCAGTTCTTC
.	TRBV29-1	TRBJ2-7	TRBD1	CSVGDRGRESSYEQYF	TGCAGCGTTGGGGACAGGGGGCGAGAGAGTTCCTACGAGCAGTACTTC
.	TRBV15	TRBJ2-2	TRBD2	CATSRPVGLAGGGGELFF	TGTGCCACCAGCAGACCCGTAGGACTAGCGGGGGGTGGCGGGGAGCTGTTTTTT
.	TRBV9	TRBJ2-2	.	CASSPPVTGELFF	TGTGCCAGCAGCCCCCCCGTCACCGGGGAGCTGTTTTTT
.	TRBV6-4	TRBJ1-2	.	CASSLREGDGYTF	TGTGCCAGCAGCCTAAGGGAGGGGGATGGCTACACCTTC
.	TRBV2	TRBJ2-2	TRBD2	CARRKGAGRDTGELFF	TGTGCCAGGAGGAAAGGCGCAGGGAGGGACACCGGGGAGCTGTTTTTT
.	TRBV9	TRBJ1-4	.	CASSREGGGAPNEKLFF	TGTGCCAGCAGCAGGGAGGGAGGGGGGGCGCCGAATGAAAAACTGTTTTTT
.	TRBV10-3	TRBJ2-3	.	CATLSGTDTQYF	TGTGCCACCCTCTCCGGCACAGATACGCAGTATTTT
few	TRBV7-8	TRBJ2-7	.	CASSLAAVTYEQYF	TGTGCCAGCAGCTTAGCGGCGGTTACCTACGAGCAGTACTTC
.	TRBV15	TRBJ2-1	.	CATSRANSADNEQFF	TGTGCCACCAGCAGAGCGAATAGCGCGGACAATGAGCAGTTCTTC
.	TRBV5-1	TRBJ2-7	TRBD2	CASRQRTSREQYF	TGCGCCAGCAGGCAAAGGACTAGCCGCGAGCAGTACTTC
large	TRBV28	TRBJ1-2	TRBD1	CASSPVTGQGAYYGYTF	TGTGCCAGCAGCCCCGTTACCGGACAGGGGGCGTACTATGGCTACACCTTC
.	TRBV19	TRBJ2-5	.	CASSGDSQETQYF	TGTGCCAGTAGTGGTGACAGCCAAGAGACCCAGTACTTC
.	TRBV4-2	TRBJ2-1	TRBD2	CASSQDALAGGNEQFF	TGTGCCAGCAGCCAAGATGCACTAGCGGGGGGAAATGAGCAGTTCTTC
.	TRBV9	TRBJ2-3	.	CASSQSTDTQYF	TGTGCCAGCAGCCAATCCACAGATACGCAGTATTTT
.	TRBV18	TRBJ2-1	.	CASSPSEDGHNEQFF	TGTGCCAGCTCACCATCGGAGGACGGCCACAATGAGCAGTTCTTC
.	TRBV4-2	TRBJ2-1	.	CASSQEGGSSYNEQFF	TGTGCCAGCAGCCAAGAAGGGGGTAGCTCCTACAATGAGCAGTTCTTC
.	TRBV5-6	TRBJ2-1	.	CASSLTSYNEQFF	TGTGCCAGCAGCTTGACATCCTACAATGAGCAGTTCTTC
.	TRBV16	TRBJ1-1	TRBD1	CASSQAKNRGDTEAFF	TGTGCCAGCAGCCAAGCGAAAAACAGGGGGGACACTGAAGCTTTCTTT
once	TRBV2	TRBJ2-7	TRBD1	CASSVRQGAGEQYF	TGTGCCAGCAGTGTGAGACAGGGGGCGGGAGAGCAGTACTTC
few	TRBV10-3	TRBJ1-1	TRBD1	CAISTLIGGQGAEAFF	TGTGCCATCAGTACCTTGATAGGTGGACAGGGGGCTGAAGCTTTCTTT
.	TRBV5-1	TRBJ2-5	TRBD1	CASSLEGQFQETQYF	TGCGCCAGCAGCTTGGAGGGACAGTTCCAAGAGACCCAGTACTTC
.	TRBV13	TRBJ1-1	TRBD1	CASSRRQGVSAFF	TGTGCCAGCAGCCGGAGACAGGGGGTCTCCGCTTTCTTT
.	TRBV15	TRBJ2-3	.	CATSSRATDTQYF	TGTGCCACCAGCAGCCGAGCCACAGATACGCAGTATTTT
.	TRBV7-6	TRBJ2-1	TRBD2	CASSLSGAGATYNEQFF	TGTGCCAGCAGCCTAAGCGGGGCGGGAGCTACGTACAATGAGCAGTTCTTC
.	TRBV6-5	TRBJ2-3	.	CASSYDAGWGTDTQYF	TGTGCCAGCAGTTACGATGCGGGGTGGGGCACAGATACGCAGTATTTT
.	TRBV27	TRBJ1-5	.	CASSSHANQPQHF	TGTGCCAGCAGTTCACACGCCAATCAGCCCCAGCATTTT
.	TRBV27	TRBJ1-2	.	CASSLVGGHYGYTF	TGTGCCAGCAGTTTAGTGGGGGGGCACTATGGCTACACCTTC
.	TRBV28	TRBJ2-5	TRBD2	CASSLGSGAKETQYF	TGTGCCAGCAGTTTAGGTAGCGGGGCTAAAGAGACCCAGTACTTC
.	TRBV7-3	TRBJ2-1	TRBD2	CASSRTSGVLNEQFF	TGTGCCAGCAGCAGGACTAGCGGGGTTTTGAATGAGCAGTTCTTC
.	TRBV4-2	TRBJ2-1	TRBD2	CASSQERQRGIDEQFF	TGTGCCAGCAGCCAAGAGCGCCAGCGGGGAATCGATGAGCAGTTCTTC
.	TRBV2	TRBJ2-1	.	CASSRTLSSSYNEQFF	TGTGCCAGCAGCCGAACACTATCGAGCTCCTACAATGAGCAGTTCTTC
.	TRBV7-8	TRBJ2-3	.	CASRTEVSFEPEYF	TGTGCCAGCAGGACGGAGGTTTCCTTCGAGCCCGAGTATTTT
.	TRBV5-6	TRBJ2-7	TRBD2	CASSSERDGSYWQYF	TGTGCCAGCAGCTCGGAGCGGGACGGGAGCTATTGGCAGTACTTC
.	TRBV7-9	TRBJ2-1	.	CASSPRPGYGQFF	TGTGCCAGCAGCCCGCGTCCGGGTTATGGGCAGTTCTTC
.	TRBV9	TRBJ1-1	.	CASSPGQSMNTEAFF	TGTGCCAGCAGCCCAGGACAGAGTATGAACACTGAAGCTTTCTTT
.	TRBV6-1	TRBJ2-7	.	CASSDLGYEQYF	TGTGCCAGCAGTGACCTAGGTTACGAGCAGTACTTC
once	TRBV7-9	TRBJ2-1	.	CATRGHWDNEQFF	TGTGCCACCCGGGGACATTGGGACAATGAGCAGTTCTTC
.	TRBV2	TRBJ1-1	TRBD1	CASSLGTGGTEAFF	TGTGCCAGCAGCCTGGGGACAGGGGGAACTGAAGCTTTCTTT
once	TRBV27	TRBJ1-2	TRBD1	CASRGNRGYGYTF	TGTGCCAGCAGGGGCAACAGGGGCTATGGCTACACCTTC
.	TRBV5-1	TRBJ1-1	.	CASSLARGPNTEAFF	TGCGCCAGCAGCTTGGCAAGGGGCCCGAACACTGAAGCTTTCTTT
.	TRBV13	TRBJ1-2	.	CASSLGGSNYGYTF	TGTGCCAGCAGCTTGGGAGGATCCAACTATGGCTACACCTTC
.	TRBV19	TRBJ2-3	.	CASSIASPGRAQYF	TGTGCCAGTAGTATCGCCTCGCCCGGTCGCGCGCAGTATTTT